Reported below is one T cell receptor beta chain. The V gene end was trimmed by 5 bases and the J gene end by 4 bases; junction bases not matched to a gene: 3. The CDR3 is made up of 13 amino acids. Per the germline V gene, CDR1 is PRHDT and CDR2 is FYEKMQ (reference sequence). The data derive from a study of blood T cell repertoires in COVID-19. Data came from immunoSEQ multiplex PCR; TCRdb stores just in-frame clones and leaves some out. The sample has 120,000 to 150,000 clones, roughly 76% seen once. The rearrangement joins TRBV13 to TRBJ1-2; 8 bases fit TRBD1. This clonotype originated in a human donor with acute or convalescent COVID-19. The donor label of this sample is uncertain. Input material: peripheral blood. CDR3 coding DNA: TGTGCCAGCAGCCAGGGGGCGTTCTATGGCTACACCTTC. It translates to CASSQGAFYGYTF. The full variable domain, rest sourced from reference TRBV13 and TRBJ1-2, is AAGVIQSPRHLIKEKRETATLKCYPIPRHDTVYWYQQGPGQDPQFLISFYEKMQSDKGSIPDRFSAQQFSDYHSELNMSSLELGDSALYFCASSQGAFYGYTFGSGTRLTVV.